This entry lists 32 T cell receptor beta chains sequenced from one sample in a study of cytomegalovirus exposure and HLA in healthy donors. PCR employed 60 Vbeta and 13 Jbeta primers. Repertoires were generated with immunoSEQ multiplex PCR, while TCRdb's copy carries only in-frame clones and drops some. The table includes 95,000 to 150,000 clones, roughly 72% detected once. Input material: PBMCs. The receptors here all came from a man in his forties in good health and CMV-seropositive.

The rearrangement links TRBV28 to TRBJ1-2, with D possibly matching TRBD1 (6 bases). CDR3 length: 14 amino acids. Trimming removed 6 bases at V and 0 bases at J, with 11 bases between. Germline CDR1 reads MDHEN; CDR2 reads SYDVKM. In DNA, the CDR3 is TGTGCCAGCAGGTCTACAGGGTCTAACTATGGCTACACCTTC. Encoded protein: CASRSTGSNYGYTF.

The chain recombines TRBV6-1 with TRBJ1-2; D perhaps matches TRBD1 (5 bases). The CDR3 loop spans 15 amino acids. V was clipped by 7 bases and J by 1 base, with 16 bases between them. The germline V gene encodes CDR1 MNHNS and CDR2 SASEGT. DNA of the CDR3: TGTGCCAGCACCCCGGATCGGGGGAGTAACTATGGCTACACCTTC. Translation gives CASTPDRGSNYGYTF.

The chain uses TRBV30 and TRBJ1-2, with D hard to call. V was cut by 0 bases and J by 0 bases, with 11 bases left in between. There are 15 residues in the CDR3. The germline gives CDR1 GTSNPN, CDR2 SVGIG (reference sequence). CDR3: CAWSVHGVANYGYTF. The CDR3, as DNA: TGTGCCTGGAGTGTACATGGTGTTGCTAACTATGGCTACACCTTC.

A word on this clone: At one end the junction does not follow the germline gene, possibly because of a read error. This chain connects TRBV28 to TRBJ2-1; D may be TRBD1 (6 bases). The CDR3 sequence is 11 residues long. Germline CDR1 and CDR2: MDHEN and SYDVKM. The CDR3 coding sequence is TGTGCCAGCAGTTTGGGGACAAGGTTCGTCTTC. This encodes CASSLGTRFVF.

CDR3 coding DNA: TGCGCCAGCAGCCCGCAAACACAGTATGAAGCTTTCTTT. It encodes CASSPQTQYEAFF. The rearrangement joins TRBV5-1 to TRBJ1-1; D unclear. CDR1 is SGHRS and CDR2 is YFSETQ in the germline V gene. V was clipped by 4 bases and J by 7 bases, with 14 bases between them. This CDR3 contains 13 residues.

Only a few counts were recorded for this clone. An end of the junction differs from the germline gene, which may be a read error. The rearrangement links TRBV2 to TRBJ2-1; a weak D match, TRBD1 (7 bases). Per the germline V gene, CDR1 is SNHLY and CDR2 is FYNNEI. The CDR3 totals 8 residues. CDR3 nucleotides: TGTGCCAGCAGCAGGGGGGTCTTC. Translating gives CASSRGVF.

In regard to this clone: The DNA is omitted, as the CDR3 cannot be located on it reliably, and the CDR3 follows TCRdb's listing. The chain couples TRBV9 to TRBJ1-3; TRBD1, as called in the table, went unchecked against the DNA. The CDR3 sequence runs 14 residues, both termini included. Per germline, CDR1 SGDLS and CDR2 YYNGEE. CDR3 in amino acids: CASSTSGQGNTIYF.

The rearrangement joins TRBV19 to TRBJ2-4, with TRBD1 matching over 8 bases. This CDR3 is built from 14 residues. Losses at the gene ends were 0 bases for V and 6 bases for J; bases not matched to a gene: 1. Germline-derived CDR1 and CDR2 are LNHDA and SQIVND (reference sequence). CDR3 sequence: CASSIEDRGNIQYF. CDR3 coding DNA: TGTGCCAGTAGTATAGAAGACAGGGGAAACATTCAGTACTTC.

The chain couples TRBV27 to TRBJ1-4, with TRBD1 identical over 7 bases. The V and J ends lost 6 bases and 5 bases, in that order; junction bases with no gene match: 6. Per the germline V gene, CDR1 is MNHEY and CDR2 is SMNVEV (reference sequence). This CDR3 spans 14 amino acids. Written as DNA, the CDR3 is TGTGCCAGCAGCGTAGGGGGCTTCAATGAAAAACTGTTTTTT. Translating it yields CASSVGGFNEKLFF. Filled out from reference TRBV27 and TRBJ1-4, the complete variable domain reads EAQVTQNPRYLITVTGKKLTVTCSQNMNHEYMSWYRQDPGLGLRQIYYSMNVEVTDKGDVPEGYKVSRKEKRNFPLILESPSPNQTSLYFCASSVGGFNEKLFFGSGTQLSVL.

V gene TRBV29-1 combines with J gene TRBJ2-7, with a weak D call TRBD2 (5 bases). This CDR3 comprises 13 residues. The germline V gene has CDR1 SQVTM and CDR2 ANQGSEA. V lost 6 bases, J lost 2 bases, and 14 bases lay in between. CDR3 region: CSVVDGETYEQYF. In DNA, the CDR3 is TGCAGCGTGGTTGACGGGGAGACCTACGAGCAGTACTTC.

The chain recombines TRBV2 with TRBJ2-3; 7 nucleotides agree with TRBD2. V gave up 11 bases and J gave up 0 bases; unmatched junction bases: 5. Germline CDR1 SNHLY, CDR2 FYNNEI. The CDR3 extends over 13 amino acids. Written as DNA, the CDR3 is TGTGCCTCCGGGCGGGGGAGCACAGATACGCAGTATTTT. Translating gives CASGRGSTDTQYF.

This sequence joins TRBV6-5 and TRBJ1-1; D not resolved. Deletions cut 0 bases from V and 1 base from J, with 9 bases between. This CDR3 spans 15 amino acids. Germline V gene data show CDR1 as MNHEY and CDR2 as SVGAGI. The CDR3 sequence: CASSYSQSWNTEAFF. In DNA form, the CDR3 reads TGTGCCAGCAGTTACTCACAATCCTGGAACACTGAAGCTTTCTTT.

The rearrangement uses TRBV29-1 and TRBJ2-1; TRBD1 might be the D (6 bases). The CDR3 contains 14 residues. V lost 3 bases and J 2 bases, leaving 11 bases between the germline ends. Looked up from germline, CDR1 is SQVTM and CDR2 is ANQGSEA. The CDR3 reads CSVEGEGAYNEQFF. The DNA of the CDR3 is TGCAGCGTTGAGGGCGAGGGGGCCTACAATGAGCAGTTCTTC.

The chain recombines TRBV18 with TRBJ1-5; D gene uncertain. V dropped 2 bases and J dropped 5 bases, with 16 bases sitting between them. The CDR3 loop spans 16 amino acids. Per germline, CDR1 KGHSH and CDR2 LQKENI. CDR3 residues: CASSPDPGGPYQPQHF. Written as DNA, the CDR3 is TGTGCCAGCTCACCAGACCCGGGCGGGCCATATCAGCCCCAGCATTTT.

The V and J genes are TRBV29-1 and TRBJ2-2, with D tentatively TRBD2 (6 bases). The germline gives CDR1 SQVTM, CDR2 ANQGSEA. There are 13 residues in the CDR3. The V gene lost 5 bases and the J gene lost 7 bases, with 14 bases spanning the gap. CDR3 sequence (DNA): TGCAGCGTTTCGGGACTCCTCAGCGGGGAGCTGTTTTTT. Translating gives CSVSGLLSGELFF.

This clone has more than one count but fewer than ten. The chain has TRBV20-1 and TRBJ2-3, with D possibly matching TRBD1 (5 bases). Trimming pared 5 bases from V and 5 bases from J, leaving 8 bases between. Germline assignment: CDR1 DFQATT and CDR2 SNEGSKA (reference sequence). The CDR3 contains 11 residues. The CDR3 protein is CSAADRDTQYF. The CDR3 DNA is TGCAGTGCTGCCGACAGAGATACGCAGTATTTT.

CDR3 protein: CASSHGQAKPLHF. The CDR3 nucleotides are TGTGCCAGCAGCCACGGACAGGCGAAGCCCCTCCACTTT. J is TRBJ1-6 and V is TRBV14, with 7 bases lining up with TRBD1. With V trimmed by 3 bases and J by 13 bases, 6 bases remained unmatched. Germline V CDR1 and CDR2: SGHDN, FVKESK. This CDR3 is 13 amino acids long.

This rearrangement joins TRBV6-5 to TRBJ2-5; D not certain. CDR1 and CDR2 (germline): MNHEY, SVGAGI. The CDR3 has 13 residues. V was cut by 2 bases and J by 0 bases, with 4 bases left in between. In DNA form, the CDR3 reads TGTGCCAGCAGTTACATAAACCAAGAGACCCAGTACTTC. This sequence encodes CASSYINQETQYF.

V gene TRBV27 combines with J gene TRBJ1-5; no clear D gene. This CDR3 spans 18 amino acids. Germline values: CDR1 MNHEY, CDR2 SMNVEV (reference sequence). The V gene lost 4 bases and the J gene lost 0 bases, with 19 bases spanning the gap. The CDR3 here is CASSWRGSGANSNQPQHF. In DNA, the CDR3 is TGTGCCAGCAGTTGGCGGGGTTCGGGTGCGAATAGCAATCAGCCCCAGCATTTT.

The chain employs TRBV2 and TRBJ1-1; D possibly corresponds to TRBD1 (5 bases). The ends were cut back, 3 bases at V and 0 bases at J, with 20 bases in the middle. This CDR3 is 18 amino acids long. In germline, CDR1 is SNHLY, CDR2 FYNNEI. The CDR3 DNA follows: TGTGCCAGCAGTGATCTTTCCCCTTCCCCGACAGTGAACACTGAAGCTTTCTTT. This encodes CASSDLSPSPTVNTEAFF.

This chain links TRBV4-3 with TRBJ2-5, with 7 bases identical to TRBD2. There are 15 residues in the CDR3. With V trimmed by 4 bases and J by 5 bases, 10 bases remained unmatched. CDR1 and CDR2 (germline): LGHNA, YSLEER. The CDR3, as DNA: TGCGCCAGCAGCCCAGGACTCTTCGGGAGGGAGACCCAGTACTTC. Translated, it gives CASSPGLFGRETQYF.

This clone was picked up a small number of times. The chain carries TRBV6-1 and TRBJ2-7; D perhaps matches TRBD1 (6 bases). Deletions cut 6 bases from V and 6 bases from J, with 18 bases between. The CDR3 loop spans 14 amino acids. Looked up from germline, CDR1 is MNHNS and CDR2 is SASEGT. The CDR3 protein is CASRTEALQGEQYF. The CDR3 DNA sequence: TGTGCCAGCAGGACAGAAGCCTTACAGGGCGAGCAGTACTTC.

The J gene is TRBJ2-1, the V gene TRBV25-1, with D uncertain. The CDR3 loop spans 12 amino acids. Germline CDR1 reads MGHDK; CDR2 reads SYGVNS. Trimming stripped 5 bases from V and 7 bases from J, with 9 bases between. The CDR3 is CASSLVTNEQFF. The DNA of the CDR3 is TGTGCCAGCAGTTTGGTTACTAATGAGCAGTTCTTC.

The rearrangement uses TRBV7-3 and TRBJ1-1; 8 bases map to TRBD1. J gave up 4 bases and V 5 bases, and 6 bases lay outside the gene matches. Germline assignment: CDR1 SGHTA and CDR2 FQGTGA. CDR3 length: 14 amino acids. The CDR3 protein is CASSDQGASTEAFF. DNA for the CDR3: TGTGCCAGCAGCGACCAGGGGGCCAGCACTGAAGCTTTCTTT.

The sample holds a few counts of this clone. The rearrangement joins TRBV5-1 to TRBJ2-5, with TRBD2 identical over 13 bases. CDR1 SGHRS and CDR2 YFSETQ come from the germline V gene. The CDR3 sequence is 15 residues long. Trimming at V came to 4 bases and at J to 5 bases, leaving 5 bases not matched to a gene. The CDR3 sequence is CASSGGTSGTETQYF. Written as DNA, the CDR3 is TGCGCCAGCAGCGGCGGGACTAGCGGGACGGAGACCCAGTACTTC. Using reference TRBV5-1 and TRBJ2-5 for the parts outside the CDR3, the full variable domain is KAGVTQTPRYLIKTRGQQVTLSCSPISGHRSVSWYQQTPGQGLQFLFEYFSETQRNKGNFPGRFSGRQFSNSRSEMNVSTLELGDSALYLCASSGGTSGTETQYFGPGTRLLVL.

CDR3 in DNA: TGTGCCAGTAGTCCCCTGTCGGGAGGGCCCAATGAGCAGTTCTTC. Amino acid sequence: CASSPLSGGPNEQFF. J is TRBJ2-1 and V is TRBV19, with 8 bases fitting TRBD2. V was clipped by 5 bases and J by 6 bases; unmatched bases: 9. This CDR3 is 15 amino acids long. Per germline, CDR1 LNHDA and CDR2 SQIVND (reference sequence).

This clone was seen a few times. V gene TRBV28 combines with J gene TRBJ1-2; D is ambiguous. The V end lost 2 bases, the J end lost 3 bases, and 19 bases lay between the germline ends. The CDR3 is 17 residues long. CDR1 and CDR2 from the germline V gene are MDHEN and SYDVKM. CDR3 sequence (DNA): TGTGCCAGCAGTTTAAAATGGAGGGCCCTCTCGGACTATGGCTACACCTTC. This codes for CASSLKWRALSDYGYTF.

The chain joins TRBV7-3 to TRBJ2-3; TRBD2 aligns across 8 bases. The CDR3 has 14 amino acids. The germline CDR1 and CDR2 sequences are SGHTA and FQGTGA. The V gene end was trimmed by 2 bases and the J gene end by 9 bases; junction bases not matched to a gene: 7. This chain's CDR3 is CASSLHSAGVTQYF. CDR3 DNA: TGTGCCAGCAGCTTACACTCAGCGGGAGTAACGCAGTATTTT.

Only a few counts were recorded for this clone. The V and J genes are TRBV9 and TRBJ2-3; 7 bases are a match to TRBD2. Germline loops: CDR1 SGDLS, CDR2 YYNGEE. V dropped 4 bases and J dropped 4; count of bases not matched to a gene: 12. The CDR3 totals 16 residues. Here the CDR3 reads CASSFGGSPISDTQYF. The CDR3 DNA is TGTGCCAGCAGCTTCGGGGGGAGTCCTATTTCAGATACGCAGTATTTT.

The rearrangement joins TRBV6-1 to TRBJ2-5; possibly TRBD2 for D (5 bases). Germline CDR1 and CDR2: MNHNS and SASEGT. V lost 4 bases, J lost 3 bases, and 12 bases lay in between. CDR3 length: 14 amino acids. Here the CDR3 DNA reads TGTGCCAGCAGTGCATTGGGAGAGGAAGAGACCCAGTACTTC. This translates into CASSALGEEETQYF.

The rearrangement uses TRBV9 and TRBJ2-2; a weak D match, TRBD2 (6 bases). V lost 6 bases and J 0 bases, leaving 15 bases between the germline ends. Per germline, CDR1 SGDLS and CDR2 YYNGEE. The CDR3 totals 16 residues. For the CDR3, the DNA is TGTGCCAGCAACCGGCGGGGATTCGCGAACACCGGGGAGCTGTTTTTT. It yields the protein CASNRRGFANTGELFF.

Of note for this clone: At one end the junction does not follow the germline gene, possibly because of a read error. The gene calls are TRBV9 and TRBJ2-7; 11 nucleotides align to TRBD2. Per germline, CDR1 SGDLS and CDR2 YYNGEE. CDR3 length equals 15 residues. DNA of the CDR3: TGTGCCAGCAGCGCAACTAGCGGGAGCTCCTCCGAGCAGTACTTC. Translating gives CASSATSGSSSEQYF.